The 27 T cell receptor beta chains presented below share a single source sample, sequenced in a study of OX40 agonist ivuxolimab in advanced cancers. TCRdb's copy holds only in-frame clones and misses some; the assay was immunoSEQ multiplex PCR. The repertoire includes about 42,000 clones, 80% to 90% of them detected once, and about 2.7% sits in the top ten. Specimen: CD4+ or CD8+ T cells sorted from blood, collected in a trial of the OX40 agonist ivuxolimab. These receptor sequences come from an adult with an advanced solid tumor such as melanoma, head and neck, liver or kidney cancer.

This sequence joins TRBV27 and TRBJ1-1; no clear D gene. Trimming took 1 base from V and 4 from J, leaving 13 bases between them. CDR1 is MNHEY and CDR2 is SMNVEV in the germline V gene (reference sequence). This CDR3 spans 15 amino acids. CDR3 DNA: TGTGCCAGCAGTTTATGGGGTGGGGTCCCCACTGAAGCTTTCTTT. It yields the protein CASSLWGGVPTEAFF.

The J gene is TRBJ1-6, the V gene TRBV5-1; 10 nucleotides agree with TRBD1. The germline CDR1 and CDR2 sequences are SGHRS and YFSETQ. The J segment lost 6 bases and the V segment lost 4 bases, leaving 4 bases of the junction unmatched. The CDR3 has 15 amino acids. CDR3 sequence (DNA): TGCGCCAGCAGCCCCGGGACAGGGGCTAATTCACCCCTCCACTTT. Translating gives CASSPGTGANSPLHF. Full variable domain (missing parts from reference TRBV5-1 and TRBJ1-6): KAGVTQTPRYLIKTRGQQVTLSCSPISGHRSVSWYQQTPGQGLQFLFEYFSETQRNKGNFPGRFSGRQFSNSRSEMNVSTLELGDSALYLCASSPGTGANSPLHFGNGTRLTVT.

This clone was seen only a few times. The V gene is TRBV9, the J gene TRBJ2-7; D is unclear. The V end was cut by 0 bases, the J end by 3 bases, with 7 bases between. The CDR3 is 13 residues long. The V gene's germline CDR1 is SGDLS and CDR2 YYNGEE. The CDR3, as DNA: TGTGCCAGCAGCGTAGCACCTGACTACGAGCAGTACGTC. Translated, it gives CASSVAPDYEQYV.

The V gene is TRBV4-2, the J gene TRBJ2-3; 9 nucleotides align to TRBD2. Germline values: CDR1 LGHNA, CDR2 YNFKEQ. V shed 0 bases, J shed 6 bases, and the junction held 7 bases outside the gene matches. This CDR3 contains 16 residues. CDR3 bases: TGTGCCAGCAGCCAAGAGTGGTCTAGCGGGATTGATACGCAGTATTTT. Translated, it gives CASSQEWSSGIDTQYF.

This clone was seen a single time. The chain uses TRBV4-3 and TRBJ2-3, with 9 positions matching TRBD2. The V gene's germline CDR1 is LGHNA and CDR2 YSLEER. With 5 bases clipped from V and 6 bases from J, the junction kept 18 bases outside the gene matches. This CDR3 has 18 residues. The CDR3 protein is CASSSQPGLAGGPDTQYF. The DNA for the CDR3 is TGCGCCAGCAGCTCACAGCCGGGACTAGCTGGAGGGCCCGATACGCAGTATTTT.

This clone has only one observation. V is TRBV29-1 and J is TRBJ1-2; no clear D. Looked up from germline, CDR1 is SQVTM and CDR2 is ANQGSEA. V shed 4 bases and J shed 0 bases, with 6 bases lying between them. The length of the CDR3 is 12 residues. CDR3 coding DNA: TGCAGCGTTGGATCGGCTAACTATGGCTACACCTTC. Translating it yields CSVGSANYGYTF.

This clone was counted once. The chain couples TRBV18 to TRBJ1-2; a weak D match, TRBD1 (5 bases). Per the germline V gene, CDR1 is KGHSH and CDR2 is LQKENI. This CDR3 is built from 13 residues. The germline V and J ends were trimmed by 2 bases and 7 bases, with 11 bases remaining between them. The CDR3 spells CASSPGGAVGYTF. CDR3 coding DNA: TGTGCCAGCTCACCAGGCGGGGCCGTTGGCTACACCTTC.

This clone was seen a few times. This chain connects TRBV9 to TRBJ2-2, with TRBD2 as a possible D gene (5 bases). This CDR3 region has 13 residues. Germline CDR1 and CDR2: SGDLS and YYNGEE. Trimming left V 4 bases short and J 4 bases short, with 8 bases between. The CDR3 DNA reads as TGTGCCAGCAGCCCACTAGTCACCGGGGAGCTGTTTTTT. It is translated as CASSPLVTGELFF.

This chain joins TRBV27 and TRBJ1-1, with D tentatively TRBD1 (6 bases). V dropped 6 bases and J dropped 4 bases, with 15 bases sitting between them. Germline V gene lookup returns CDR1 MNHEY and CDR2 SMNVEV (reference sequence). The CDR3 totals 14 residues. The CDR3 reads CASSVGGLGTEAFF. The CDR3, as DNA: TGTGCCAGCAGCGTAGGGGGACTGGGCACTGAAGCTTTCTTT.

This chain's CDR3 is CASEGAGGHKSSYNEQFF. The CDR3 nucleotides are TGTGCCAGCGAGGGAGCGGGAGGCCACAAGAGCTCCTACAATGAGCAGTTCTTC. V gene TRBV7-9 combines with J gene TRBJ2-1; TRBD2 agrees at 9 bases. Trimming at V came to 8 bases and at J to 0 bases, leaving 14 bases not matched to a gene. There are 18 residues in the CDR3. CDR1 and CDR2 (germline): SEHNR, FQNEAQ (reference sequence). Full variable domain (outside the CDR3, taken from reference TRBV7-9 and TRBJ2-1): DTGVSQNPRHKITKRGQNVTFRCDPISEHNRLYWYRQTLGQGPEFLTYFQNEAQLEKSRLLSDRFSAERPKGSFSTLEIQRTEQGDSAMYLCASEGAGGHKSSYNEQFFGPGTRLTVL.

J is TRBJ1-2 and V is TRBV11-2; no firm D call. Trimming removed 1 base from V and 0 bases from J, with 6 bases in between. This CDR3 has 14 amino acids. Per the germline V gene, CDR1 is SGHAT and CDR2 is FQNNGV. The CDR3 bases are TGTGCCAGCAGCTTAGGGGGTACTAACTATGGCTACACCTTC. This encodes CASSLGGTNYGYTF.

This clone was counted between two and nine times. The chain recombines TRBV5-1 with TRBJ2-1; the D gene is possibly TRBD1 (5 bases). The CDR3 totals 15 residues. Per the germline V gene, CDR1 is SGHRS and CDR2 is YFSETQ. V was pared by 1 base and J by 7 bases, with 15 bases between. CDR3 DNA sequence: TGCGCCAGCAGCTTGTTATCAGGGATGGCGAATGAGCAGTTCTTC. Translated: CASSLLSGMANEQFF.

In DNA form, the CDR3 reads TGTGCCAGCAGCGTAGACGCCAGGGGCACTGAAGCTTTCTTT. Its protein product is CASSVDARGTEAFF. The chain is built from TRBV9 and TRBJ1-1; maybe TRBD1 (6 bases). This CDR3 has 14 amino acids. Per germline, CDR1 SGDLS and CDR2 YYNGEE. The germline V and J ends were trimmed by 0 bases and 4 bases, with 10 bases remaining between them.

The chain is built from TRBV5-1 and TRBJ1-3; the D gene is possibly TRBD1 (6 bases). CDR1 is SGHRS and CDR2 is YFSETQ in the germline V gene. V was clipped by 0 bases and J by 3 bases, with 10 bases between them. CDR3 length: 15 amino acids. The CDR3 DNA is TGCGCCAGCAGCTTGGCCACAGGGTTTGGAAACACCATATATTTT. This gives the protein CASSLATGFGNTIYF.

The chain uses TRBV5-1 and TRBJ2-7; TRBD2 aligns across 8 bases. Trimming removed 0 bases from V and 3 bases from J; junction bases left unmatched: 11. The CDR3 has 17 amino acids. The V gene's germline CDR1 is SGHRS and CDR2 YFSETQ. The DNA of the CDR3 is TGCGCCAGCAGCTTGGAGGGAGCGGGGGCGGCCCACTACGAGCAGTACTTC. It is translated as CASSLEGAGAAHYEQYF.

V is TRBV5-1 and J is TRBJ1-1; D gene uncertain. The germline gives CDR1 SGHRS, CDR2 YFSETQ. The CDR3 covers 12 residues. V gave up 9 bases and J gave up 9 bases, with 18 bases separating them. CDR3 nucleotide sequence: TGCGCCACTTCCCCAACCGGGAACCAAGCTTTCTTT. Its translation: CATSPTGNQAFF.

The sample holds one count of this clone. The rearrangement links TRBV18 to TRBJ2-2; no clear D gene. Trimming pared 6 bases from V and 8 bases from J, leaving 22 bases between. Per the germline V gene, CDR1 is KGHSH and CDR2 is LQKENI. This CDR3 is 16 amino acids long. The DNA for the CDR3 is TGTGCCAGCTCTCTTCCAATAGGATCCTTCCCTGGGGAGCTGTTTTTT. Protein sequence: CASSLPIGSFPGELFF.

CDR3: CASSPDRGRGYTF. The CDR3 DNA sequence: TGTGCCAGCAGCCCTGACAGGGGACGGGGCTACACCTTC. The chain has TRBV4-2 and TRBJ1-2, with 8 bases fitting TRBD1. There are 13 residues in the CDR3. Losses at the gene ends were 4 bases for V and 8 bases for J; bases not matched to a gene: 6. Germline V gene data show CDR1 as LGHNA and CDR2 as YNFKEQ.

The V gene is TRBV11-3, the J gene TRBJ2-1, with no clear D. CDR1 is SGHNT and CDR2 is YENEEA in the germline V gene. The ends were cut back, 1 base at V and 0 bases at J, with 10 bases in the middle. The CDR3 runs to 16 residues. The CDR3 bases are TGTGCCAGCAGCTTAGCGGTTGTCAGCTCCTACAATGAGCAGTTCTTC. Translated, it gives CASSLAVVSSYNEQFF. Complete variable domain (other parts from reference TRBV11-3 and TRBJ2-1): EAGVVQSPRYKIIEKKQPVAFWCNPISGHNTLYWYLQNLGQGPELLIRYENEEAVDDSQLPKDRFSAERLKGVDSTLKIQPAELGDSAVYLCASSLAVVSSYNEQFFGPGTRLTVL.

This chain connects TRBV4-1 to TRBJ1-2; D remains unclear. Germline V lookup: CDR1 MGHRA, CDR2 YSYEKL. V lost 2 bases and J 7 bases, leaving 11 bases between the germline ends. This CDR3 spans 13 amino acids. The CDR3 protein is CASSQTGGGGYTF. CDR3 coding DNA: TGCGCCAGCAGCCAAACGGGAGGAGGTGGCTACACCTTC.

This clone was seen just once. The CDR3 region is CASMFVVPSYGYTF. CDR3 in DNA: TGTGCCAGCATGTTCGTCGTTCCGTCCTATGGCTACACCTTC. The rearrangement joins TRBV2 to TRBJ1-2, with D uncertain. V lost 7 bases and J 4 bases, leaving 16 bases between the germline ends. The CDR3 sequence is 14 residues long. Germline assignment: CDR1 SNHLY and CDR2 FYNNEI.

V is TRBV6-6 and J is TRBJ1-2; D unresolved. The CDR3 contains 14 residues. V lost 10 bases, J lost 0 bases, and 15 bases lay in between. Germline V lookup: CDR1 MNHNY, CDR2 SVGAGI (reference sequence). DNA of the CDR3: TGTGCCACGACCCCAGACGGCACTAACTATGGCTACACCTTC. Translation: CATTPDGTNYGYTF.

Here the CDR3 DNA reads TGTGCCAGCAGCTTGGCCGGGGTGGTGCGTACGGGGCAGTACTTC. Protein sequence: CASSLAGVVRTGQYF. The chain recombines TRBV5-4 with TRBJ2-7; maybe TRBD2 (5 bases). V was pared by 0 bases and J by 9 bases, with 19 bases between. Germline lookup yields CDR1 SGHNT and CDR2 YYREEE (reference sequence). The CDR3 extends over 15 amino acids.

The table lists this clone with a few counts. This chain joins TRBV11-3 and TRBJ1-2, with 7 positions matching TRBD1. Germline V gives CDR1 SGHNT, CDR2 YENEEA. CDR3 length: 13 residues. Trimming cost V 4 bases and J 7 bases; bases outside gene matches: 6. This CDR3 reads CASSSHDRAGYTF. CDR3 coding DNA: TGTGCCAGCAGCTCTCACGACAGGGCTGGCTACACCTTC.

This rearrangement joins TRBV9 to TRBJ1-5; maybe TRBD1 (6 bases). Germline values: CDR1 SGDLS, CDR2 YYNGEE. CDR3 length: 16 amino acids. Trimming left V 4 bases short and J 2 bases short, with 16 bases between. The CDR3 nucleotides read TGTGCCAGCAGCCCCGACGGGGGGCAAGGCAATCAGCCCCAGCATTTT. Protein: CASSPDGGQGNQPQHF.

V gene TRBV9 combines with J gene TRBJ1-1, with D uncertain. The CDR3 has 13 amino acids. V shed 5 bases and J shed 5 bases, with 13 bases lying between them. The germline CDR1 and CDR2 sequences are SGDLS and YYNGEE. The CDR3 loop is CASREPDTTEAFF. DNA of the CDR3: TGTGCCAGCAGAGAACCTGACACTACTGAAGCTTTCTTT.

J is TRBJ2-3 and V is TRBV7-3; 7 bases agree with TRBD1. Unmatched junction bases numbered 11, after V lost 5 bases and J lost 3 bases. Germline CDR1 is SGHTA and CDR2 is FQGTGA. The CDR3 extends over 16 amino acids. The CDR3 is CASSIAPGQKTDTQYF. The CDR3 region has the DNA TGTGCCAGCAGCATAGCACCGGGACAGAAAACAGATACGCAGTATTTT. Variable domain in full (rest from reference TRBV7-3 and TRBJ2-3): GAGVSQTPSNKVTEKGKYVELRCDPISGHTALYWYRQSLGQGPEFLIYFQGTGAADDSGLPNDRFFAVRPEGSVSTLKIQRTERGDSAVYLCASSIAPGQKTDTQYFGPGTRLTVL.